Below, 6 T cell receptor beta chains from the same sample are listed, as sequenced in a study of beta chain features in type 1 diabetes. Study results and caveats: TCRB CDR3s were moderately but significantly shorter in Type 1 diabetes patients in all four CD4+ subsets.

The isolated RNA, all of it, was reverse transcribed, so expressed TCRB transcripts were what got sequenced. TCRdb keeps only in-frame clones here, not all; method: immunoSEQ multiplex PCR. The profile shows more than 250,000 clones, approximately 15% of them singletons. Antigens for these TCRs are unknown. The sequencing input was naive CD4+ T cells from blood. The source is a man aged 25 to 45 with type 1 diabetes.

This clone was found a few times. The V and J genes are TRBV18 and TRBJ1-2; no clear D. This CDR3 has 16 residues. The V gene lost 2 bases and the J gene lost 1 base, with 14 bases spanning the gap. Germline lookup yields CDR1 KGHSH and CDR2 LQKENI. CDR3 in DNA: TGTGCCAGCTCACCAGGTTCCAGGCCCGATAACTATGGCTACACCTTC. It yields the protein CASSPGSRPDNYGYTF.

The genes are TRBV7-8 and TRBJ2-1; D perhaps matches TRBD2 (5 bases). The germline V gene encodes CDR1 SGHVS and CDR2 FQNEAQ. The length of the CDR3 is 11 residues. V gave up 5 bases and J gave up 8 bases, with 7 bases separating them. This CDR3 is CASSDYDEQFF. The CDR3 DNA is TGTGCCAGCAGCGACTATGATGAGCAGTTCTTC. The complete variable domain, with remaining parts taken from reference TRBV7-8 and TRBJ2-1, reads GAGVSQSPRYKVAKRGQDVALRCDPISGHVSLFWYQQALGQGPEFLTYFQNEAQLDKSGLPSDRFFAERPEGSVSTLKIQRTQQEDSAVYLCASSDYDEQFFGPGTRLTVL.

This clone showed up just a few times. This chain connects TRBV7-2 to TRBJ2-1; D gene unclear. Looked up from germline, CDR1 is SGHTA and CDR2 is FQGNSA. Deletions cut 1 base from V and 7 bases from J, with 11 bases between. The CDR3 is made up of 14 amino acids. For the CDR3, the DNA is TGTGCCAGCAGCTTAGAAACGATAACAAATGAGCAGTTCTTC. Protein sequence: CASSLETITNEQFF.

In this sample, this clone turned up a few times. The chain carries TRBV9 and TRBJ2-1; the D gene is possibly TRBD1 (7 bases). CDR1 is SGDLS, CDR2 YYNGEE, per germline. CDR3 size: 16 residues. Trimming removed 4 bases from V and 9 bases from J, with 23 bases in between. CDR3 bases: TGTGCCAGCAGCCCCCAGGGGGACTCACTCGTCGGTGAGCAGTTCTTC. Protein product: CASSPQGDSLVGEQFF.

The chain uses TRBV7-8 and TRBJ2-7; no reliable D call. The CDR3 totals 12 residues. Germline values: CDR1 SGHVS, CDR2 FQNEAQ. V was pared by 3 bases and J by 2 bases, with 5 bases between. The CDR3 region is CASSFQTYEQYF. The DNA for the CDR3 is TGTGCCAGCAGCTTTCAGACCTACGAGCAGTACTTC.

This clone has a handful of counts. The chain couples TRBV14 to TRBJ2-7, with a possible D match to TRBD2 (6 bases). The CDR3 spans 17 residues. Germline loops: CDR1 SGHDN, CDR2 FVKESK. V gave up 6 bases and J gave up 0 bases, with 21 bases separating them. CDR3 DNA: TGTGCCAGCAGACCAAGTCCCGGCGGGGAGAACTCCTACGAGCAGTACTTC. This encodes CASRPSPGGENSYEQYF.